A selection of T cell receptor beta chains follows, all from one sample in a study of graft-versus-host responses after intestinal transplantation. Only in-frame clones appear in the TCRdb table, and some are missing; sequencing was by immunoSEQ multiplex PCR. Of some 80,000 clones in the sample, approximately 90% are singletons; the top ten hold 7.6%. These receptors lack a known antigen. The input for sequencing was unstimulated CD8+ T cells sorted from spleen or lymph node cells, taken before transplant. Source of these receptors: a human donor who was the organ donor for an intestinal transplant. The CDR3 runs from the conserved cysteine through the conserved F or W. The order of the fields is J gene, V gene, CDR3 protein.

TRBJ2-5 | TRBV19 | CTSSPYGGETQYF
TRBJ2-7 | TRBV7-9 | CASSLAMGLDEQYF
TRBJ2-7 | TRBV11-2 | CASSSDGFWYEQYF
TRBJ2-2 | TRBV13 | CASSLRGGPTGELFF
TRBJ2-1 | TRBV10-1 | CASRDRGTSGNNEQFF
TRBJ2-3 | TRBV18 | CASSLLSTDTQYF
TRBJ1-1 | TRBV5-1 | CASNDAIRAFF
TRBJ2-4 | TRBV7-9 | CASSLGVWWLAKNIQYF
TRBJ1-2 | TRBV20-1 | CSAKEKVGYTF
TRBJ2-1 | TRBV6-4 | CASSLSLASYNEQFF